This note documents a single T cell receptor beta chain sequence. What it binds is unknown. This specimen belongs to a study of cytomegalovirus exposure and HLA in healthy donors. Use of 60 Vbeta and 13 Jbeta primers characterized the PCR. TCRdb's copy holds only in-frame clones and misses some; the assay was immunoSEQ multiplex PCR. The sample holds about 180,000 clones, 77% seen once. Trimming removed 0 bases from V and 2 bases from J, with 8 bases in between. Germline V gene sequence: CDR1 SGHAT, CDR2 FQNNGV. This CDR3 is 14 amino acids long. Regarding the study as a whole: Owing to their indistinguishability, certain V segments, notably TRBV6-2 and TRBV6-3, were excluded. In a later analysis, DRB1 alleles had the most associated TCRs; HLA-C alleles the fewest.

The chain employs TRBV11-2 and TRBJ2-7; D is possibly TRBD1 (6 bases). Sequenced input: PBMCs. The sequence was collected from a man younger than 35 in good health and CMV-seronegative. CDR3: CASSLDRTAYEQYF. The CDR3 nucleotides are TGTGCCAGCAGCTTAGATCGGACAGCCTACGAGCAGTACTTC. Using reference TRBV11-2 and TRBJ2-7 for the parts outside the CDR3, the full variable domain is EAGVAQSPRYKIIEKRQSVAFWCNPISGHATLYWYQQILGQGPKLLIQFQNNGVVDDSQLPKDRFSAERLKGVDSTLKIQPAKLEDSAVYLCASSLDRTAYEQYFGPGTRLTVT.